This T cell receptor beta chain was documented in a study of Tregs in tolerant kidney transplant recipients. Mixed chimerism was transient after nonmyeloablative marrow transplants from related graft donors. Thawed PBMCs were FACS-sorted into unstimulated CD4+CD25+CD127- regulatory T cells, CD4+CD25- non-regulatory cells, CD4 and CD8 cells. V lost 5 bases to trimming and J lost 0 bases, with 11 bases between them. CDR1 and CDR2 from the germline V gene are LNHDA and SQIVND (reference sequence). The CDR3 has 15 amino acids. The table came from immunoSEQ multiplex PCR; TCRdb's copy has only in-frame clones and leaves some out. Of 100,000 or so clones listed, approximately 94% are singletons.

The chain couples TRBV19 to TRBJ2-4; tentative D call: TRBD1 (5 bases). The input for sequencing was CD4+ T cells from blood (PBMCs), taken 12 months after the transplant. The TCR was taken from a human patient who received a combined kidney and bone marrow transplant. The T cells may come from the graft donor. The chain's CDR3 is CASSPRQLAKNIQYF. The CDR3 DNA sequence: TGTGCCAGTAGTCCAAGACAGTTAGCCAAAAACATTCAGTACTTC. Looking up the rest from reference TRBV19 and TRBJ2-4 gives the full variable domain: DGGITQSPKYLFRKEGQNVTLSCEQNLNHDAMYWYRQDPGQGLRLIYYSQIVNDFQKGDIAEGYSVSREKKESFPLTVTSAQKNPTAFYLCASSPRQLAKNIQYFGAGTRLSVL.